This T cell receptor beta chain is drawn from a study of cytomegalovirus exposure and HLA in healthy donors. Germline lookup yields CDR1 WNHNN and CDR2 SYGVQD (reference sequence). The CDR3 contains 16 residues. Trimming took off 0 bases at V and 0 bases at J, with 9 bases between the two ends. Findings and limits, study-wide: In a later analysis, V- and J-gene trimming of beta chains associated with a DCLRE1C missense variant, replicated independently. In a later analysis, at a false discovery rate of 0.05, 16,951 TCR beta sequences matched HLA alleles.

The PCR used 60 Vbeta and 13 Jbeta primers. Measured with immunoSEQ multiplex PCR; TCRdb has only the in-frame clones, and not every one. The profile covers about 130,000 clones, with roughly 77% appearing a single time and around 4.8% taken by the ten largest. To note about this clone: Its antigen remains unknown.

The sequencing input was PBMCs. The chain employs TRBV10-1 and TRBJ1-5, with a tentative D call TRBD1 (5 bases). This clonotype was sampled from a man aged 25 to 45 in good health. This CDR3 reads CASSESRGYSNQPQHF. The CDR3, as DNA: TGCGCCAGCAGTGAGTCAAGGGGATATAGCAATCAGCCCCAGCATTTT.